This T cell receptor beta chain was obtained from a study of CD8 T cell repertoires and HIV-1 epitope variants (dated by TCRdb to 2020 to 2021). Regarding the study in general: In separate culture wells, T cells were stimulated with each of twenty-five peptides that represented autologous and known Gag and Nef epitope variants. A total of fewer than 85 T cell cultures were run, with each culture condition performed in triplicate except for one peptide, which was performed in duplicate. The control conditions were a CMV, EBV and flu peptide pool, the Ebola AY9 epitope as a negative control, and a well with no peptide. An aliquot of 1M T cells was saved as an uncultured baseline condition, separate from the approximately 80 T cell cultures. For 9 to 11 days the cultures were kept in IMDM with gentamicin, and on days 3 and 7 half of the media was changed with IL-2, IL-7 and IL-15 added. Using the EasySep Human T Cell Enrichment Kit, T cells were enriched and then co-cultured with an equal number of autologous T cell-negative cells acting as antigen-presenting cells. Tested epitopes included three Gag epitope families and Nef HW9 and YT9.

The immunoSEQ platform was used to sequence TCR beta CDR3 regions at survey depth. The QIAamp DNA micro kit was used to extract genomic DNA from every cultured and uncultured CD8+ T cell population. In the original analysis: Samples with fewer than 5,000 productive reads were excluded, resulting in the removal of about 6% of the 75 HIV peptide-stimulated cultures. A MANAFEST web app trimmed sequences to CDR3 and removed nonproductive sequences, CDR3s under 5 amino acids, and those not starting C or ending F/W. For a clonotype to count as antigen-specific, the clonotype had to expand relative to the no-peptide control in at least 2 of 3 replicates at FDR 0.01, and only within one epitope family. In addition, a specific clonotype needed a frequency at least fivefold higher than in wells stimulated with peptides from other epitope families. Drawn from immuneACCESS, this table holds only the in-frame rearrangements with V and J called that TCRdb kept. Clones are partly lost; checked studies trace under half to an unresolved V gene and leave the rest unexplained. V and J calls and clone size are copied from that table; D and trimming were computed from the DNA. Across this sample there are about 95,000 clones, with around 75% seen only once. Under 30% of the sample rests with the top ten.

The EasySep Human CD8+ T Cell Enrichment Kit was used on day 10 to isolate CD8+ T cells from every culture. With respect to this clone: Its antigen specificity is not known. Base qualities are not at hand, and no much larger clone is one base apart.

Results the study describes overall, beyond this receptor: Only TCR beta chains were identified by the assay, and proliferation to antigen, not T cell function or cytokine profile, was indicated. Roughly five clonotypes recognized the Nef KF9 family and one clonotype recognized the HW9 family, while no responses to the TAALDMSHF plasma variant were seen. Eight to ten antigen-specific TCR beta clonotypes were identified, and 5 or 6 of them appeared cross-reactive for autologous or known escape epitope variants.

V gives up 3 bases and J gives up 2 bases, and the segment between their germline ends measures 14 bases. Via the germline V gene, CDR1 is SGDLS and CDR2 YYNGEE. The CDR3 numbers 15 residues from cysteine through phenylalanine. Only the CDR3 portion is preserved as DNA: 45 bases, with reading frame beginning at the first base. The chain is encoded by TRBV9 joined to TRBJ1-1, with the D gene uncertain. The sequence was obtained from a male donor with HIV. Source material: uncultured baseline CD8+ T cells from peripheral blood mononuclear cells (PBMCs). This receptor carries the CDR3 CASSARTGRNTEAFF. The sequence in DNA is TGTGCCAGCAGCGCCCGGACGGGGAGAAACACTGAAGCTTTCTTT.